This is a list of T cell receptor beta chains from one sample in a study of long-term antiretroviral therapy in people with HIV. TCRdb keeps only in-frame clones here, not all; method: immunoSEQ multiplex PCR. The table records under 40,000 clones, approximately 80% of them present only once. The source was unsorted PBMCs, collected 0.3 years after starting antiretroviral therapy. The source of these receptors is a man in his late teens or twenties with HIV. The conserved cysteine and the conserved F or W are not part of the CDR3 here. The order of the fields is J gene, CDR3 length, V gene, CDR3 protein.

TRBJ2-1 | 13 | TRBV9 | ASSTSGQGGSEQF
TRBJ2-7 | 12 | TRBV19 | ASSPGTGNYEQY
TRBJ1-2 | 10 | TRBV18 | ASSGGSMGYT
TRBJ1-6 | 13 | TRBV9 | ASSVGGAKNSPLH
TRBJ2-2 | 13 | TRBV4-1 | ASSQVTGSAGELF
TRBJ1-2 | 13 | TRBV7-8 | ASSLTPGTNYGYT
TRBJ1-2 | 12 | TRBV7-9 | ASSWDRGPYGYT
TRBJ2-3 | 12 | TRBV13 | ASSLGRNTDTQY
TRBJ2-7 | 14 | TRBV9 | ASSVATGTAFDEQY
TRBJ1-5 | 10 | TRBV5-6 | ASSGGYQPQH
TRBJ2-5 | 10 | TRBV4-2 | ASSQDEETQY
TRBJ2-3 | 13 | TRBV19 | ASTYRSLGTDTQY
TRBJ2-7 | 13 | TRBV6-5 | ASSYSYRATYEQY
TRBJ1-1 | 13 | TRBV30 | AWSPRFEGDTEAF
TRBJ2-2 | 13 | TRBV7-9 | ASSLSTDTTGELF
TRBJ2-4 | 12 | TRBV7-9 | ASSPLTGENIQY
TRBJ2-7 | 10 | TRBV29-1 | SARYAAYEQY
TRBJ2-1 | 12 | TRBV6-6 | ASSYSGQGNEQF
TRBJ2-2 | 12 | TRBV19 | ASSWQGAVGELF
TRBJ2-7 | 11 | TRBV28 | ASSLPPGYEQY
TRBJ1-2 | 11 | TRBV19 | ASSRTVVYGYT
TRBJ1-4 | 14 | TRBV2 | ASSEIGGGVNEKLF
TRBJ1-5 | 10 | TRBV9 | ASSRGSQPQH
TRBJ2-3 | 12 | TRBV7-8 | ASSRRREEDTQY
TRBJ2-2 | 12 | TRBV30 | AWSRGQHTGELF
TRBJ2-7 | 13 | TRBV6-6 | ASSYWPGGTYEQY
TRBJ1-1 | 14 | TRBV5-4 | ASSLRIQAADTEAF
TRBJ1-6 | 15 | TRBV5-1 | ASSFGTGGSYNSPLH
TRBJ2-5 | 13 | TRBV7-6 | ASSSSGGAGETQY
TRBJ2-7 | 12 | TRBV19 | ASSRGPFIEEQY
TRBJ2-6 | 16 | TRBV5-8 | ASSYYNRARSGANVLT
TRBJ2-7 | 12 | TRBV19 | ASRISGSVREQY
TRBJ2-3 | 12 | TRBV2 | ASTQRLSTDTQY
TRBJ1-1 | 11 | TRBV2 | ASSAQPNTEAF
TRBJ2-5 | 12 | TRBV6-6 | ASSWEGLGETQY
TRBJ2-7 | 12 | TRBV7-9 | ASSISGTGAEQY
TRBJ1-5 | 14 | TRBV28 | ASRAGGINSNQPQH
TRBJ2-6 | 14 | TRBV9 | ASSVGGSSGANVLT
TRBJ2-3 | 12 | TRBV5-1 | ASRDGPSTDTQY
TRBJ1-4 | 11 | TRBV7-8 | ASSDRTIEKLF
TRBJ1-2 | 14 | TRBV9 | ASSVGGNRRNYGYT
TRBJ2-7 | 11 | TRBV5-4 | AASKDPSHEQY
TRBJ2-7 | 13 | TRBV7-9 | ASSPMGRGPNEQY
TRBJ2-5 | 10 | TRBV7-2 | ASRGGLQTQY
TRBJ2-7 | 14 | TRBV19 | ASSIGGSPAPYEQY
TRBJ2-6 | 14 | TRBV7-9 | ASRANFHSGANVLT
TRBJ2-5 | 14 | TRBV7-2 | ASSYPGQGAGETQY
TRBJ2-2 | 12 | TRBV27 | ASRPLRETGELF
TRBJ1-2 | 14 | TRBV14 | ASSRRGQGYPYGYT
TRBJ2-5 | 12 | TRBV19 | ASSPLGSRETQY
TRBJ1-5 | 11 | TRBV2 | ASSETVNQPQH
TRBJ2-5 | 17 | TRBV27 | ASSLTPGLAGISQETQY
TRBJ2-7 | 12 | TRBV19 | ASSIGQGSYEQY
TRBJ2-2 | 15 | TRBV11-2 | ASSSSDGGPGTGELF
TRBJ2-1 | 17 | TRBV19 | ASSSGTGTSGRWLWEQF
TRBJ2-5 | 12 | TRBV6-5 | ASRPHNWGETQY
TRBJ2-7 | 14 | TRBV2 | ASRWGGTSGTYEQY
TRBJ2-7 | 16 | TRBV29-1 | SAPRQGEIAASSYEQY
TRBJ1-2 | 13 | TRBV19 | ASSRDRGRNYGYT
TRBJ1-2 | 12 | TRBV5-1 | ASSTGGGGYGYT